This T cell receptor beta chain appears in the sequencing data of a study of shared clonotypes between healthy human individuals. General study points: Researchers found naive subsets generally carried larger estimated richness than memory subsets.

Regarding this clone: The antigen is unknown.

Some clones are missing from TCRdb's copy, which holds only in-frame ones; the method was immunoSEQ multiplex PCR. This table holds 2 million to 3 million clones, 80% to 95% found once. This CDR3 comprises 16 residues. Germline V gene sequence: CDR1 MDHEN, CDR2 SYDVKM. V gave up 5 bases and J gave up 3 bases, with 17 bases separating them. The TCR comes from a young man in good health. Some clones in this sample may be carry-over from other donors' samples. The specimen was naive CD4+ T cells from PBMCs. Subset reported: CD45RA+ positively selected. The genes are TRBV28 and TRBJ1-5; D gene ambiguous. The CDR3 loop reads CASSARSNPPNQPQHF. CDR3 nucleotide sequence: TGTGCCAGCAGTGCCAGATCTAATCCTCCCAATCAGCCCCAGCATTTT.